This entry lists 30 T cell receptor beta chains sequenced from one sample in a study of PD-L1 blockade in urothelial cancer. The repertoire was sequenced with immunoSEQ multiplex PCR; TCRdb's copy has only in-frame clones and lacks some. The data contain about 52,000 clones, 60% to 85% of them singletons. Specimen: PBMCs, collected around atezolizumab (anti-PD-L1) treatment. The source is a man between 65 and 80 years old with urothelial cancer.

The rearrangement uses TRBV28 and TRBJ2-7, with TRBD2 matching 9 bases. This CDR3 contains 15 residues. V was clipped by 5 bases and J by 3 bases; unmatched bases: 8. Germline assignment: CDR1 MDHEN and CDR2 SYDVKM. The CDR3 coding sequence is TGTGCCAGCAGTGCACCGGCGGGAGGGGACTACGAGCAGTACTTC. Translated, it gives CASSAPAGGDYEQYF.

This clone was seen a few times. The chain links TRBV19 to TRBJ2-5; D is perhaps TRBD2 (6 bases). The CDR3 runs 14 residues. CDR1 is LNHDA and CDR2 is SQIVND in the germline V gene (reference sequence). The V end lost 4 bases, the J end lost 5 bases, and 14 bases lay between the germline ends. The DNA of the CDR3 is TGTGCCAGTAGTAAGGCCGGAGGGACGGAGACCCAGTACTTC. This sequence encodes CASSKAGGTETQYF.

The chain links TRBV7-9 to TRBJ2-3, with 11 bases fitting TRBD2. Germline V gene lookup returns CDR1 SEHNR and CDR2 FQNEAQ (reference sequence). The CDR3 is 16 residues long. V lost 4 bases to trimming and J lost 3 bases; unmatched junction nucleotides: 6. The CDR3 is CASSSLAGGPTDTQYF. In DNA form, the CDR3 reads TGTGCCAGCAGCTCTTTAGCGGGGGGGCCAACAGATACGCAGTATTTT.

CDR3 loop: CASSRGGGYSYEQYF. The CDR3, as DNA: TGTGCCAGCAGCCGCGGCGGGGGCTACTCCTACGAGCAGTACTTC. V and J are TRBV7-2 and TRBJ2-7, with D perhaps TRBD2 (7 bases). CDR3 length equals 15 residues. Germline V gene lookup returns CDR1 SGHTA and CDR2 FQGNSA. V was cut by 5 bases and J by 0 bases, with 14 bases left in between.

The chain recombines TRBV4-3 with TRBJ2-2, with D possibly matching TRBD2 (6 bases). The CDR3 extends over 16 amino acids. V lost 0 bases and J lost 5, with 13 bases in between. Germline assignment: CDR1 LGHNA and CDR2 YSLEER. The CDR3 DNA is TGCGCCAGCAGCCAAGATGGAGGGGCTGGAACCGGGGAGCTGTTTTTT. Translation gives CASSQDGGAGTGELFF.

The CDR3 reads CASSLNDRGAKNIQYF. Written as DNA, the CDR3 is TGTGCCAGCAGCTTAAACGACCGGGGGGCCAAAAACATTCAGTACTTC. The chain is built from TRBV11-1 and TRBJ2-4; D might be TRBD2 (6 bases). The CDR3 covers 16 residues. The germline V and J ends were trimmed by 2 bases and 1 base, with 12 bases remaining between them. From germline, CDR1 is SGHAT and CDR2 FQDESV (reference sequence).

This clone has just a few counts. V is TRBV20-1 and J is TRBJ1-2; D remains unclear. CDR3 size: 11 residues. The V end lost 0 bases, the J end lost 14 bases, and 13 bases lay between the germline ends. From germline, CDR1 is DFQATT and CDR2 SNEGSKA (reference sequence). In DNA, the CDR3 is TGCAGTGCTAGAGATCCTAGGAGCTTAACCTTC. It yields the protein CSARDPRSLTF.

The chain joins TRBV5-4 to TRBJ1-2; 9 bases match TRBD1. The trim removed 4 bases at V and 3 bases at J, leaving 7 bases unmatched. The CDR3 runs 15 residues. The germline CDR1 and CDR2 sequences are SGHNT and YYREEE (reference sequence). The CDR3 protein is CASSLWTGADYGYTF. CDR3 DNA: TGTGCCAGCAGCCTTTGGACAGGGGCGGACTATGGCTACACCTTC.

The chain links TRBV6-5 to TRBJ1-1, with TRBD1 identical over 9 bases. With V trimmed by 8 bases and J by 3 bases, 7 bases remained unmatched. Germline CDR1 is MNHEY and CDR2 is SVGAGI. CDR3 size: 14 residues. The DNA for the CDR3 is TGTGCCAGCCGATACAGGGGGCAGTACACTGAAGCTTTCTTT. Its translation: CASRYRGQYTEAFF.

The rearrangement links TRBV6-5 to TRBJ1-4; the D is unclear. Trimming left V 0 bases short and J 8 bases short, with 7 bases between. This CDR3 has 13 residues. Looked up from germline, CDR1 is MNHEY and CDR2 is SVGAGI. CDR3 DNA sequence: TGTGCCAGCAGTTACTCCGGGGAAGAAAAACTGTTTTTT. It is translated as CASSYSGEEKLFF.

The CDR3 reads CASSSGQSSGNTIYF. The CDR3 DNA reads TGTGCCAGCAGCTCGGGACAGTCCTCTGGAAACACCATATATTTT. V is TRBV5-4 and J is TRBJ1-3, with 7 bases identical to TRBD1. The CDR3 sequence is 15 residues long. Germline V lookup: CDR1 SGHNT, CDR2 YYREEE (reference sequence). J gave up 0 bases and V 3 bases, and 3 bases lay outside the gene matches.

This clone was found a few times. The chain carries TRBV19 and TRBJ1-1; perhaps TRBD1 as D (5 bases). The V and J ends lost 6 bases and 7 bases respectively, with 9 bases between them. Germline values: CDR1 LNHDA, CDR2 SQIVND (reference sequence). The CDR3 is made up of 11 amino acids. DNA for the CDR3: TGTGCCAGTAGATCGGGACTTGAAGCTTTCTTT. It codes for CASRSGLEAFF.

This clone was seen a single time. The chain recombines TRBV5-1 with TRBJ2-7, with 8 bases lining up with TRBD2. The length of the CDR3 is 17 residues. CDR1 is SGHRS and CDR2 is YFSETQ in the germline V gene. With 4 bases clipped from V and 3 bases from J, the junction kept 15 bases outside the gene matches. This chain's CDR3 is CASSPGGLSGGIYEQYF. DNA of the CDR3: TGCGCCAGCAGCCCCGGTGGGTTGTCGGGGGGGATCTACGAGCAGTACTTC.

This chain connects TRBV19 to TRBJ2-1; D gene unclear. CDR1 and CDR2 (germline): LNHDA, SQIVND (reference sequence). V shed 0 bases and J shed 4 bases, with 13 bases lying between them. This CDR3 region has 16 residues. The CDR3 here is CASSIDLSSLYNEQFF. For the CDR3, the DNA is TGTGCCAGTAGTATAGATCTTAGCAGTTTATACAATGAGCAGTTCTTC.

This chain uses TRBV6-6 with TRBJ2-5; D ambiguous. The CDR3 sequence is 13 residues long. Trimming pared 4 bases from V and 2 bases from J, leaving 8 bases between. Germline assignment: CDR1 MNHNY and CDR2 SVGAGI (reference sequence). CDR3 DNA: TGTGCCAGCAGTTCGACTTCACAAGAGACCCAGTACTTC. Translated: CASSSTSQETQYF.

The chain links TRBV2 to TRBJ1-5; D ambiguous. The CDR3 is made up of 15 amino acids. V was clipped by 7 bases and J by 0 bases, with 13 bases between them. Germline CDR1 SNHLY, CDR2 FYNNEI. This CDR3 is CASNGRLNSNQPQHF. For the CDR3, the DNA is TGTGCCAGCAACGGCAGACTCAATAGCAATCAGCCCCAGCATTTT.

This sequence joins TRBV9 and TRBJ1-1, with a weak D call TRBD1 (6 bases). Trimming stripped 0 bases from V and 5 bases from J, with 14 bases between. CDR3 length: 15 amino acids. CDR1 and CDR2 from the germline V gene are SGDLS and YYNGEE. CDR3 sequence (DNA): TGTGCCAGCAGCGTAGGGGCAGGGGCAACAACTGAAGCTTTCTTT. This translates into CASSVGAGATTEAFF.

The chain joins TRBV7-2 to TRBJ2-1, with D unclear. The CDR3 spans 12 residues. V was cut by 4 bases and J by 5 bases, with 6 bases left in between. Germline CDR1 is SGHTA and CDR2 is FQGNSA. The CDR3 loop reads CASSYTNNEQFF. The CDR3 DNA reads as TGTGCCAGCAGCTATACAAACAATGAGCAGTTCTTC.

The sample holds a few counts of this clone. The V gene is TRBV19, the J gene TRBJ1-5, with 7 nucleotides matching TRBD1. V was clipped by 3 bases and J by 2 bases; unmatched bases: 4. The CDR3 runs 15 residues. Germline V gene sequence: CDR1 LNHDA, CDR2 SQIVND (reference sequence). CDR3 protein: CASSIRGAGNQPQHF. The CDR3 DNA is TGTGCCAGTAGTATCAGGGGGGCCGGCAATCAGCCCCAGCATTTT.

V gene TRBV5-5 combines with J gene TRBJ2-1; D perhaps matches TRBD2 (5 bases). Per germline, CDR1 SGHKS and CDR2 YYEKEE (reference sequence). V lost 4 bases and J 10 bases, leaving 12 bases between the germline ends. CDR3 length: 12 amino acids. CDR3 sequence (DNA): TGTGCCAGCAGCCATCCAACGGGGGAGCAGTTCTTC. Amino acid sequence: CASSHPTGEQFF.

The J gene is TRBJ2-5, the V gene TRBV6-1; 8 nucleotides match TRBD2. V gave up 8 bases and J gave up 2 bases; unmatched junction bases: 7. Germline loops: CDR1 MNHNS, CDR2 SASEGT. The CDR3 is 14 residues long. The CDR3 coding sequence is TGTGCCAGCGAGACGGGGGGGACACAAGAGACCCAGTACTTC. It yields the protein CASETGGTQETQYF.

This chain links TRBV28 with TRBJ1-5; D not certain. CDR3 size: 13 residues. Germline CDR1 MDHEN, CDR2 SYDVKM. V was pared by 1 base and J by 9 bases, with 10 bases between. Written as DNA, the CDR3 is TGTGCCAGCAGTTTATTGGCCCCTCGGCCCCAGCATTTT. It is translated as CASSLLAPRPQHF.

The rearrangement uses TRBV4-3 and TRBJ2-7; D not resolved. The CDR3 spans 15 residues. The V and J ends lost 5 bases and 0 bases respectively, with 14 bases between them. Looked up from germline, CDR1 is LGHNA and CDR2 is YSLEER. The CDR3 sequence is CASSYREESSYEQYF. The CDR3 region has the DNA TGCGCCAGCAGCTACCGAGAGGAGAGCTCCTACGAGCAGTACTTC.

The chain uses TRBV28 and TRBJ2-1; D is possibly TRBD2 (6 bases). Germline V gene data show CDR1 as MDHEN and CDR2 as SYDVKM. V was trimmed by 1 base and J by 5 bases, leaving 15 bases between them. The CDR3 loop spans 16 amino acids. This CDR3 is CASSLLVAERNNEQFF. The CDR3 DNA follows: TGTGCCAGCAGTTTATTAGTAGCGGAGAGGAACAATGAGCAGTTCTTC. The full variable domain, in which reference TRBV28 and TRBJ2-1 provide the parts outside the CDR3, is DVKVTQSSRYLVKRTGEKVFLECVQDMDHENMFWYRQDPGLGLRLIYFSYDVKMKEKGDIPEGYSVSREKKERFSLILESASTNQTSMYLCASSLLVAERNNEQFFGPGTRLTVL.

The J gene is TRBJ1-2, the V gene TRBV9, with D possibly TRBD1 on 6 matching bases. Germline values: CDR1 SGDLS, CDR2 YYNGEE. V lost 4 bases and J 4 bases, leaving 20 bases between the germline ends. CDR3 length: 16 amino acids. CDR3 amino acids: CASSLQQGPLGYGYTF. CDR3 sequence (DNA): TGTGCCAGCAGCCTCCAACAGGGCCCCCTAGGCTATGGCTACACCTTC.

J is TRBJ2-3 and V is TRBV15; D may be TRBD2 (5 bases). With 1 base removed from V and 4 bases from J, the gap between germline ends came to 12 bases. This CDR3 spans 15 amino acids. CDR1 LNHNV and CDR2 YYDKDF come from the germline V gene (reference sequence). The chain's CDR3 is CATSRAPGFSDTQYF. Here the CDR3 DNA reads TGTGCCACCAGCAGAGCACCGGGGTTCTCAGATACGCAGTATTTT. The variable domain in full, with the rest retrieved from reference TRBV15 and TRBJ2-3, is DAMVIQNPRYQVTQFGKPVTLSCSQTLNHNVMYWYQQKSSQAPKLLFHYYDKDFNNEADTPDNFQSRRPNTSFCFLDIRSPGLGDTAMYLCATSRAPGFSDTQYFGPGTRLTVL.

This clone was seen only once. The genes are TRBV29-1 and TRBJ2-5; 7 nucleotides agree with TRBD1. This CDR3 is 12 amino acids long. Per the germline V gene, CDR1 is SQVTM and CDR2 is ANQGSEA. V shed 5 bases, J shed 2 bases, and the junction held 2 bases outside the gene matches. The CDR3 nucleotides read TGCAGCGTTCAGGGACAGCAAGAGACCCAGTACTTC. Encoded protein: CSVQGQQETQYF.

The chain links TRBV6-6 to TRBJ2-3; D is perhaps TRBD2 (5 bases). The CDR3 is 16 amino acids. The germline V and J ends were trimmed by 6 bases and 1 base, with 17 bases remaining between them. From germline, CDR1 is MNHNY and CDR2 SVGAGI (reference sequence). CDR3 sequence reads: CASRREGTRGTDTQYF. The CDR3 region has the DNA TGTGCCAGCAGACGTGAGGGCACCCGTGGCACAGATACGCAGTATTTT.

The J gene is TRBJ1-2, the V gene TRBV7-2, with TRBD1 as a possible D gene (6 bases). Germline CDR1 and CDR2: SGHTA and FQGNSA. The CDR3 has 13 amino acids. V dropped 3 bases and J dropped 7 bases, with 12 bases sitting between them. The CDR3 region has the DNA TGTGCCAGCAGCTTGAACAGGGAGGGTGGCTACACCTTC. It translates to CASSLNREGGYTF. Supplemented by reference TRBV7-2 and TRBJ1-2, the full variable domain reads GAGVSQSPSNKVTEKGKDVELRCDPISGHTALYWYRQSLGQGLEFLIYFQGNSAPDKSGLPSDRFSAERTGGSVSTLTIQRTQQEDSAVYLCASSLNREGGYTFGSGTRLTVV.

This chain connects TRBV5-4 to TRBJ2-7, with a possible D match to TRBD1 (5 bases). Trimming pared 1 base from V and 3 bases from J, leaving 17 bases between. The CDR3 is 16 residues long. Germline-derived CDR1 and CDR2 are SGHNT and YYREEE (reference sequence). CDR3 DNA sequence: TGTGCCAGCAGCTTGACGCGGACAAGGGGCATCTACGAGCAGTACTTC. Translating it yields CASSLTRTRGIYEQYF.